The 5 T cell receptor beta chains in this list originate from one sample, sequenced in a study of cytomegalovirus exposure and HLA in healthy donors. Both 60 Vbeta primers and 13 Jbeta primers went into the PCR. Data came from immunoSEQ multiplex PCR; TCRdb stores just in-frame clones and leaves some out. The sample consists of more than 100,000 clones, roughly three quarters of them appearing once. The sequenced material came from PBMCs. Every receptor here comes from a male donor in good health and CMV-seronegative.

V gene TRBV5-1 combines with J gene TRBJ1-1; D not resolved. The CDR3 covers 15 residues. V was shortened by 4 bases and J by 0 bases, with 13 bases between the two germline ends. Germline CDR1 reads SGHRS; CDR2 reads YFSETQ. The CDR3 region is CASSTAGLMNTEAFF. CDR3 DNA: TGCGCCAGCAGCACTGCGGGGTTGATGAACACTGAAGCTTTCTTT.

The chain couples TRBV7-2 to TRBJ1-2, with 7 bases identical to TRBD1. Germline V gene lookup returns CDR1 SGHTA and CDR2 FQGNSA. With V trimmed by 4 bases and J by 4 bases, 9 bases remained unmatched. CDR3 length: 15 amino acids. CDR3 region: CASSYRQGPIYGYTF. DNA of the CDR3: TGTGCCAGCAGCTACCGACAGGGTCCCATCTATGGCTACACCTTC.

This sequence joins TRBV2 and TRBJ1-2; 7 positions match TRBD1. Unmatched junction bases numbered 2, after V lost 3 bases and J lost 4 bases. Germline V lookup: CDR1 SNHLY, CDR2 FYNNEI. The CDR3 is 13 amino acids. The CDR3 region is CASSEGQSYGYTF. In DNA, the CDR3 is TGTGCCAGCAGTGAGGGACAGAGCTATGGCTACACCTTC.

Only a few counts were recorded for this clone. The CDR3 DNA reads TGTGCCAGCACTCCAGGGTCTAGCACAGATACGCAGTATTTT. It is translated as CASTPGSSTDTQYF. The V call is TRBV5-8, the J call TRBJ2-3, with TRBD1 as a possible D gene (5 bases). This CDR3 is built from 14 residues. Germline V gives CDR1 SGHTS, CDR2 YDEGEE. V was pared by 6 bases and J by 0 bases, with 11 bases between.

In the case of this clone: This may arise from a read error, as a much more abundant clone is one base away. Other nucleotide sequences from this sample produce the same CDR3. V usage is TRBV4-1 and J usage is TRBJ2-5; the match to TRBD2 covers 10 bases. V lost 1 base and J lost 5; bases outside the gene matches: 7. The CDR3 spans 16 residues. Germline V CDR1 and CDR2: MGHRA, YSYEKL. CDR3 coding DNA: TGCGCCAGCAGCCAAGTAGCTAGCGGGGGACCTGAGACCCAGTACTTC. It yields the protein CASSQVASGGPETQYF.